This T cell receptor beta chain was captured by sequencing in a study of blood T cell repertoires in COVID-19. Study overall: Material from acute and convalescent COVID-19 was sourced from the United States, Italy and Spain. In each case, the material was cDNA or gDNA derived from T cells, B-cell-depleted T cells, or PBMCs.

This clone turned up a few times. V lost 3 bases and J lost 0; bases outside the gene matches: 8. Germline V CDR1 and CDR2: MDHEN, SYDVKM. CDR3 length equals 17 residues. As processed by the authors: It was from reference gene primer amplification that nucleated cell counts were estimated. Data came from immunoSEQ multiplex PCR; TCRdb stores just in-frame clones and leaves some out. That table furnishes V, J and clone size, whereas the DNA furnished D and trimming. The sample carries around 41,000 clones, roughly four fifths recorded once. Material for sequencing was peripheral blood. The chain links TRBV28 to TRBJ1-1, with 9 bases identical to TRBD1. The clonotype originates from a woman older than 75 with acute or convalescent COVID-19. This CDR3 reads CASSFYGTGRMNTEAFF. The CDR3, as DNA: TGTGCCAGCAGTTTTTATGGGACAGGGAGAATGAACACTGAAGCTTTCTTT.